Listed below are T cell receptor beta chains from one sample, sequenced in a study of T cell responses to AZD1222 COVID-19 vaccine. Data came from immunoSEQ multiplex PCR; TCRdb stores just in-frame clones and leaves some out. This sample has 150,000 to 200,000 clones; around 90% occur once, and the top ten carry more than 3.5%. The sample in question was peripheral blood, obtained 28 days after the second dose of the MenACWY control vaccine. These receptors came from an adult who received the MenACWY meningococcal vaccine as a control. CDR3s include the opening cysteine and the closing phenylalanine or tryptophan. The D gene is left open where the match is weak. Clone size is stated in some rows and not others, as once, few, many or a class when expanded.

d_gene,j_gene,v_gene,abundance,CDR3aa,CDR3nt
NA,TRBJ1-2,TRBV5-5,NA,CASSLAGIYRNYGYTF,TGTGCCAGCAGCTTGGCAGGGATCTATAGGAACTATGGCTACACCTTC
NA,TRBJ2-1,TRBV10-1,NA,CASSELFGDEQFF,TGCGCCAGCAGTGAGCTGTTTGGCGATGAGCAGTTCTTC
NA,TRBJ2-7,TRBV9,NA,CASSVAREIDEQYF,TGTGCCAGCAGCGTAGCCAGGGAAATCGACGAGCAGTACTTC
NA,TRBJ1-3,TRBV28,NA,CASSPPMVRASSGNTIYF,TGTGCCAGCAGTCCACCCATGGTTAGGGCATCCTCTGGAAACACCATATATTTT
NA,TRBJ1-5,TRBV28,NA,CASSLGSHIYQPQHF,TGTGCCAGCAGTTTAGGCAGCCACATTTATCAGCCCCAGCATTTT
NA,TRBJ2-2,TRBV24-1,once,CATSGESGAQTGELFF,TGTGCCACCAGTGGAGAGTCTGGGGCCCAAACCGGGGAGCTGTTTTTT
NA,TRBJ2-7,TRBV10-2,NA,CASSEPGTGNYEQYF,TGCGCCAGCAGTGAACCCGGGACTGGAAACTACGAGCAGTACTTC
NA,TRBJ2-3,TRBV6-1,NA,CASRSQTIPTDTQYF,TGTGCCAGCAGGAGCCAGACAATTCCTACAGATACGCAGTATTTT
TRBD2,TRBJ2-7,TRBV30,NA,CAWSVGGLVKDEQYF,TGTGCCTGGAGTGTAGGGGGACTAGTTAAGGACGAGCAGTACTTC
NA,TRBJ2-6,TRBV30,once,CAWSVGVSGANVLTF,TGTGCCTGGAGTGTTGGAGTCTCTGGGGCCAACGTCCTGACTTTC
NA,TRBJ2-3,TRBV6-5,NA,CATPGRTDTQYF,TGTGCCACCCCAGGTCGCACAGATACGCAGTATTTT
NA,TRBJ1-4,TRBV6-5,few,CASSYGAKNEKLFF,TGTGCCAGCAGTTACGGCGCAAAAAATGAAAAACTGTTTTTT
TRBD1,TRBJ2-7,TRBV28,once,CASIAGGSYEQYF,TGTGCCAGCATCGCAGGGGGCTCCTACGAGCAGTACTTC
NA,TRBJ2-1,TRBV21-1,NA,CASSNQPPSGSNEQFF,TGTGCCAGCAGCAACCAACCCCCTAGCGGGAGTAATGAGCAGTTCTTC
NA,TRBJ2-6,TRBV5-1,once,CASSLAGRDSGANVLTF,TGCGCCAGCAGCTTGGCCGGCAGAGACTCTGGGGCCAACGTCCTGACTTTC
NA,TRBJ2-7,TRBV7-9,NA,CASSLRAYYEQYF,TGTGCCAGCAGCTTGCGAGCCTACTACGAGCAGTACTTC
NA,TRBJ2-3,TRBV5-1,NA,CASSAVGGTDTQYF,TGCGCCAGCAGCGCTGTGGGGGGCACAGATACGCAGTATTTT
NA,TRBJ1-1,TRBV14,NA,CASSPMGRREDTEAFF,TGTGCCAGCAGCCCAATGGGGCGCAGGGAGGACACTGAAGCTTTCTTT
NA,TRBJ2-2,TRBV6-5,NA,CASLRAANTGELFF,TGTGCCAGCCTCAGAGCCGCGAACACCGGGGAGCTGTTTTTT
TRBD2,TRBJ2-1,TRBV27,NA,CASSWGTSGRANEQFF,TGTGCCAGCAGTTGGGGGACTAGCGGGAGGGCGAATGAGCAGTTCTTC
TRBD1,TRBJ1-2,TRBV7-8,NA,CASSLVARDSGTF,TGTGCCAGCAGCTTAGTCGCCCGGGACAGCGGAACCTTC
TRBD1,TRBJ2-3,TRBV19,NA,CASSTTGDGTDTQYF,TGTGCCAGTAGTACGACAGGGGATGGCACAGATACGCAGTATTTT
NA,TRBJ1-2,TRBV29-1,NA,CSARDGTF,TGCAGCGCCAGGGACGGCACCTTC
TRBD2,TRBJ2-3,TRBV10-1,NA,CASSVSSGRSTQYF,TGCGCCAGCAGTGTTTCTAGCGGGAGGAGTACGCAGTATTTT
TRBD2,TRBJ2-7,TRBV7-3,NA,CASSPSGSHEQYF,TGTGCCAGCAGTCCTAGCGGGAGCCACGAGCAGTACTTC
NA,TRBJ2-7,TRBV5-1,NA,CASSGGGTATYEQYF,TGCGCCAGCAGCGGTGGGGGGACGGCAACCTACGAGCAGTACTTC
NA,TRBJ2-7,TRBV6-2/TRBV6-3,NA,CASSQPGGPSYEQYF,TGTGCCAGCAGTCAACCCGGGGGACCCTCCTACGAGCAGTACTTC
NA,TRBJ2-5,TRBV7-6,NA,CASSLYGGTPQETQYF,TGTGCCAGCAGCCTTTATGGGGGGACGCCCCAAGAGACCCAGTACTTC
TRBD1,TRBJ1-1,TRBV5-4,once,CASSSADRASTEAFF,TGTGCCAGCAGCTCGGCGGACAGGGCAAGCACTGAAGCTTTCTTT
NA,TRBJ2-2,TRBV24-1,NA,CATVAGTGELFF,TGTGCCACCGTGGCCGGAACCGGGGAGCTGTTTTTT
TRBD1,TRBJ2-7,TRBV4-3,NA,CASSQDLAGQALNEQYF,TGCGCCAGCAGCCAAGATCTGGCGGGACAGGCTTTAAACGAGCAGTACTTC
NA,TRBJ1-1,TRBV5-1,NA,CASSLVWENTEAFF,TGCGCCAGCAGCTTGGTATGGGAGAACACTGAAGCTTTCTTT
NA,TRBJ1-1,TRBV4-2,once,CASSQEWRESAFF,TGTGCCAGCAGCCAAGAATGGAGGGAGTCGGCTTTCTTT
TRBD2,TRBJ2-7,TRBV7-2,NA,CASSPSGTSGRRSTYEQYF,TGTGCCAGCAGCCCATCTGGGACTAGCGGGAGGCGCAGTACCTACGAGCAGTACTTC
TRBD1,TRBJ2-1,TRBV30,NA,CAWSDDRGYNEQFF,TGTGCCTGGAGTGACGACAGGGGGTACAATGAGCAGTTCTTC
NA,TRBJ1-2,TRBV4-3,NA,CASSQGSGDVGNYGYTF,TGCGCCAGCAGCCAAGGTAGTGGGGACGTTGGTAACTATGGCTACACCTTC
NA,TRBJ1-1,TRBV4-3,NA,CASSQGLQTEAFF,TGCGCCAGCAGCCAAGGTTTGCAGACTGAAGCTTTCTTT
NA,TRBJ1-1,TRBV5-6,NA,CASRETQVRTEAFF,TGTGCCAGCAGGGAGACCCAGGTTCGCACTGAAGCTTTCTTT
TRBD2,TRBJ2-3,TRBV19,NA,CASSIRLAGTDTQYF,TGTGCCAGTAGTATAAGACTAGCGGGCACAGATACGCAGTATTTT
TRBD1,TRBJ2-6,TRBV11-3,NA,CASSRGTGPSGANVLTF,TGTGCCAGCAGCCGGGGGACAGGACCATCTGGGGCCAACGTCCTGACTTTC
NA,TRBJ1-2,TRBV9,NA,CASSVVGSNYGYTF,TGTGCCAGCAGCGTAGTCGGCTCTAACTATGGCTACACCTTC
NA,TRBJ2-1,TRBV4-1,NA,CASSQDGTLGDEQFF,TGCGCCAGCAGCCAAGATGGGACTTTAGGGGATGAGCAGTTCTTC
TRBD2,TRBJ2-2,TRBV5-6,NA,CASSLIRAGDVGGELFF,TGTGCCAGCAGCTTGATTCGAGCGGGAGATGTCGGCGGGGAGCTGTTTTTT
TRBD2,TRBJ2-7,TRBV4-3,NA,CASSQDSGISYEQYF,TGCGCCAGCAGCCAAGATAGCGGGATCTCCTACGAGCAGTACTTC
NA,TRBJ2-1,TRBV7-3,NA,CASSLQGGVTYNEQFF,TGTGCCAGCAGCCTTCAGGGGGGTGTAACCTACAATGAGCAGTTCTTC
NA,TRBJ1-1,TRBV27,NA,CASSSPLNYGGAFF,TGTGCCAGCAGTTCCCCCCTAAATTACGGTGGAGCTTTCTTT
NA,TRBJ2-7,TRBV5-1,NA,CASSSRRGSFEQYF,TGCGCCAGCAGCTCGCGGAGGGGGAGTTTCGAGCAGTACTTC
TRBD1,TRBJ1-4,TRBV28,NA,CASSLGQGEREKLFF,TGTGCCAGCAGTTTGGGACAGGGGGAACGGGAAAAACTGTTTTTT
TRBD2,TRBJ2-1,TRBV28,NA,CASRVPGTRANEQFF,TGTGCCAGCAGGGTCCCCGGGACTAGGGCCAATGAGCAGTTCTTC
NA,TRBJ2-2,TRBV3-1/TRBV3-2,NA,CARPFGELFF,TGTGCCAGGCCCTTCGGGGAGCTGTTTTTT
NA,TRBJ1-6,TRBV7-9,NA,CASMQPFNSPLHF,TGTGCCAGCATGCAGCCGTTTAATTCACCCCTCCACTTT
NA,TRBJ1-3,TRBV7-8,few,CASSSRTDGNTIYF,TGTGCCAGCAGCTCGCGGACGGATGGAAACACCATATATTTT
NA,TRBJ2-7,TRBV28,NA,CASSLMGEQYF,TGTGCCAGCAGTTTAATGGGGGAGCAGTACTTC
TRBD2,TRBJ2-7,TRBV6-5,once,CASRAGGRSYEQYF,TGTGCCAGCAGGGCGGGCGGGAGAAGCTACGAGCAGTACTTC
NA,TRBJ1-2,TRBV11-2,NA,CASSFEGNGYTF,TGTGCCAGCAGCTTTGAGGGGAATGGCTACACCTTC
NA,TRBJ2-5,TRBV3-1/TRBV3-2,NA,CASSQLGSQETQYF,TGTGCCAGCAGCCAACTGGGGAGCCAAGAGACCCAGTACTTC